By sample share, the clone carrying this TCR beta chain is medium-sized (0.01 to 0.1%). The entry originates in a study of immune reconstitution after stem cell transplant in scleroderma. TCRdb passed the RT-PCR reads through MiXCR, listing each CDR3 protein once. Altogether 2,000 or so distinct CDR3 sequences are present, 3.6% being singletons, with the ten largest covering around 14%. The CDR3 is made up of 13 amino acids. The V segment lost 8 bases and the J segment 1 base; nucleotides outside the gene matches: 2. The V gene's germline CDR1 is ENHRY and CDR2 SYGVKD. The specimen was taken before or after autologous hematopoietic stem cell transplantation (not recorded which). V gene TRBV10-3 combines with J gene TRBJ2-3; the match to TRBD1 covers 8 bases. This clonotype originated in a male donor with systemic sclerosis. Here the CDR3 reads CAIQGAGTDTQYF. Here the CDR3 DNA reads TGTGCCATCCAGGGGGCCGGCACAGATACGCAGTATTTT.